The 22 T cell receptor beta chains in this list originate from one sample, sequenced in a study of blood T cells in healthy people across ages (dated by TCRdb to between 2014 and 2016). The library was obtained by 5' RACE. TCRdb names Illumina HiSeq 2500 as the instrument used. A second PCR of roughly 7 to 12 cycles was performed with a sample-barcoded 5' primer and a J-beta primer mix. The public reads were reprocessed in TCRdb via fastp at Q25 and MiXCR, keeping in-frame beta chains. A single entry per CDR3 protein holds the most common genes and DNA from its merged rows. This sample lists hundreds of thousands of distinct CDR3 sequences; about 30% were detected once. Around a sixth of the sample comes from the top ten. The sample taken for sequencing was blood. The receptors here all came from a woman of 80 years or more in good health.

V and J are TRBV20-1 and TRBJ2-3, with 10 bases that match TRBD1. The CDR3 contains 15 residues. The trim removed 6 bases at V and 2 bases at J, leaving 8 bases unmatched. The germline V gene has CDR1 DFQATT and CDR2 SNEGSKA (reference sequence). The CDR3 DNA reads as TGCAGTGCCCAGACCGGGACAGGGGCCACAGATACGCAGTATTTT. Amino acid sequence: CSAQTGTGATDTQYF.

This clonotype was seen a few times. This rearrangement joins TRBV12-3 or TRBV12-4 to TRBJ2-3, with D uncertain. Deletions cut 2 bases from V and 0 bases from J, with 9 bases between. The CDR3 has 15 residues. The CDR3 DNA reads TGTGCCAGCAGTTTAACCGTAACTAGCACAGATACGCAGTATTTT. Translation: CASSLTVTSTDTQYF.

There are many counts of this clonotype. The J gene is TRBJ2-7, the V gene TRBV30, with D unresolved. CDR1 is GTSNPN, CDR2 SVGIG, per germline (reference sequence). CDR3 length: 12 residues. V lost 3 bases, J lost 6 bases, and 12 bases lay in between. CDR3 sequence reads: CAWRRTNLEQYF. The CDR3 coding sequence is TGTGCCTGGAGAAGGACCAATCTCGAGCAGTACTTC.

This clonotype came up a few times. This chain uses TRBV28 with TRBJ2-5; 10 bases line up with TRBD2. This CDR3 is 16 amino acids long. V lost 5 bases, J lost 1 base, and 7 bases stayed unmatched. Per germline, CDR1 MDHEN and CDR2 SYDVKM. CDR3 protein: CASSPTSGEFQETQYF. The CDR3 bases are TGTGCCAGCAGTCCCACTAGCGGGGAGTTCCAAGAGACCCAGTACTTC.

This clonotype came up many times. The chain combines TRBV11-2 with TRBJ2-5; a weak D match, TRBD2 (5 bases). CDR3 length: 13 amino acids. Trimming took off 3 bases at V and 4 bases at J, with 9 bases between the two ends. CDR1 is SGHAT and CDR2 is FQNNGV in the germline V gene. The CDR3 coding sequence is TGTGCCAGCAGCTTCGGACTGGGAGAGACCCAGTACTTC. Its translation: CASSFGLGETQYF.

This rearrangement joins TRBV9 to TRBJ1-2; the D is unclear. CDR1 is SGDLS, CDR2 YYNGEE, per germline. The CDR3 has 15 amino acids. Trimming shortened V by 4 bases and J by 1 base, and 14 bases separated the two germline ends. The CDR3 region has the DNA TGTGCCAGCAGCCCCGGGGATGGGGTTAACTATGGCTACACCTTC. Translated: CASSPGDGVNYGYTF.

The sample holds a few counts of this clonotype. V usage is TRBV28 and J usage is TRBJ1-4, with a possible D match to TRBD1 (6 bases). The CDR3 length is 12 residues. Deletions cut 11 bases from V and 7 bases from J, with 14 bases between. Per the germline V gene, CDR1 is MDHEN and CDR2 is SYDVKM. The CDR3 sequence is CAGGGGSEKLFF. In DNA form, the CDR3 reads TGTGCCGGTGGAGGGGGTAGTGAAAAACTGTTTTTT.

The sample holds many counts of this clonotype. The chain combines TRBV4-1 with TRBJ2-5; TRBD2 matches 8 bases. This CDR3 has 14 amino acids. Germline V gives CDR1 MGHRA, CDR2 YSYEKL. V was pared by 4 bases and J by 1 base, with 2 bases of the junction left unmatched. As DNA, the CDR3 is TGCGCCAGCAGCCCAAGCGGGGGCCAAGAGACCCAGTACTTC. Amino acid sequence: CASSPSGGQETQYF.

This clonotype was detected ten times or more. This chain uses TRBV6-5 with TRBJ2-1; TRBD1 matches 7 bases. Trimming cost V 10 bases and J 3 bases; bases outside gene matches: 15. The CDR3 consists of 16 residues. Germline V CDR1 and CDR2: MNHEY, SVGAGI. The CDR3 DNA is TGTGCCACCTCCCTAACGCGTGGACAGGTCTACAATGAGCAGTTCTTC. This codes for CATSLTRGQVYNEQFF.

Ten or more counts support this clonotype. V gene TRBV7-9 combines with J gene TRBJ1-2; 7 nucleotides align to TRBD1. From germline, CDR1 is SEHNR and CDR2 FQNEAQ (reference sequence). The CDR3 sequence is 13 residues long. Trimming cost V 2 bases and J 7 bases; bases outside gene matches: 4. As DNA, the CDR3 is TGTGCCAGCAGCTTATTAACAGGGGTTGGCTACACCTTC. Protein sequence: CASSLLTGVGYTF.

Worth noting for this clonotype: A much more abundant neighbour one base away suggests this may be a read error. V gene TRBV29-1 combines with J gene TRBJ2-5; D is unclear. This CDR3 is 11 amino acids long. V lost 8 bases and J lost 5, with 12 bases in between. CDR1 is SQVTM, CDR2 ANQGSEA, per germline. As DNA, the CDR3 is TGCAGCTTCACCTGGCGGGAGACCCAGTACTTC. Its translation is CSFTWRETQYF.

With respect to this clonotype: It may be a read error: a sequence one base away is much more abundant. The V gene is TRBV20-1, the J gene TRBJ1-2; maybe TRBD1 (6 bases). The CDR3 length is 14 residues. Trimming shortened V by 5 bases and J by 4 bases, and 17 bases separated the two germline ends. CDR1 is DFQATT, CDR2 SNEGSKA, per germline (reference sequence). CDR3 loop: CSAQKGQGCYGYTF. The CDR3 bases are TGCAGTGCTCAGAAGGGCCAGGGGTGCTATGGCTACACCTTC.

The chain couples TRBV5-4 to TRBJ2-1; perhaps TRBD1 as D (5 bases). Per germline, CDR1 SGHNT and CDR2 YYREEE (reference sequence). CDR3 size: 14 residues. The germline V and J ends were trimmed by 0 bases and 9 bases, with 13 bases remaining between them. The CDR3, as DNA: TGTGCCAGCAGCTTGGATCAGGGTAGCAGTGAGCAGTTCTTC. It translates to CASSLDQGSSEQFF. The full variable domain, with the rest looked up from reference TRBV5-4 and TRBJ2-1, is ETGVTQSPTHLIKTRGQQVTLRCSSQSGHNTVSWYQQALGQGPQFIFQYYREEENGRGNFPPRFSGLQFPNYSSELNVNALELDDSALYLCASSLDQGSSEQFFGPGTRLTVL.

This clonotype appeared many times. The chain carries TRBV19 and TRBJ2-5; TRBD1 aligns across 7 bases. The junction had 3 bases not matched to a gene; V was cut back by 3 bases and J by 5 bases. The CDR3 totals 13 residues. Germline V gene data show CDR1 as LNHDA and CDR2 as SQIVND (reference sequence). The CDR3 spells CASSIRGIETQYF. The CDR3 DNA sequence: TGTGCCAGTAGTATCAGGGGGATCGAGACCCAGTACTTC. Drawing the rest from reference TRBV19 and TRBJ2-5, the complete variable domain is DGGITQSPKYLFRKEGQNVTLSCEQNLNHDAMYWYRQDPGQGLRLIYYSQIVNDFQKGDIAEGYSVSREKKESFPLTVTSAQKNPTAFYLCASSIRGIETQYFGPGTRLLVL.

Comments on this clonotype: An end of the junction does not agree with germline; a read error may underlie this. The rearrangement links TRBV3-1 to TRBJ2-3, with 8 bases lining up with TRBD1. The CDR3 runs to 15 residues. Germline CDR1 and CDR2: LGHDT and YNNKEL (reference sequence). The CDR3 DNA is TGTGCCAGCAGCCAGGACAGGGTTAGGACAGATACGCGGTATTTT. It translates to CASSQDRVRTDTRYF.

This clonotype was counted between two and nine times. CDR3 amino acids: CASSELAGVFNEQFF. The DNA for the CDR3 is TGCGCCAGCAGTGAACTAGCGGGGGTTTTCAATGAGCAGTTCTTC. The genes are TRBV10-2 and TRBJ2-1; 11 bases agree with TRBD2. There are 15 residues in the CDR3. Unmatched junction bases numbered 4, after V lost 3 bases and J lost 6 bases. Germline assignment: CDR1 WSHSY and CDR2 SAAADI.

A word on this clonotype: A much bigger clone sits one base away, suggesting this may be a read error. CDR3 in amino acids: CASSLGEAKNYGYTF. The CDR3 DNA is TGTGCCAGCAGCCTGGGGGAGGCGAAAAACTATGGCTACACCTTC. This chain joins TRBV12-3 or TRBV12-4 and TRBJ1-2; tentatively, D is TRBD1 (5 bases). Trimming removed 6 bases at V and 2 bases at J, with 16 bases between. The CDR3 is 15 residues long.

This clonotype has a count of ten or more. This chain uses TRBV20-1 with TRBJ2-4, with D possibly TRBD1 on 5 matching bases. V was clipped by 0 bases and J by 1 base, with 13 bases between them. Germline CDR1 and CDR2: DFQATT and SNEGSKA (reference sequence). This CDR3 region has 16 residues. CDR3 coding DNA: TGCAGTGCTAGAGATGCGGCCAGGGTGGCCAAAAACATTCAGTACTTC. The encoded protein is CSARDAARVAKNIQYF.

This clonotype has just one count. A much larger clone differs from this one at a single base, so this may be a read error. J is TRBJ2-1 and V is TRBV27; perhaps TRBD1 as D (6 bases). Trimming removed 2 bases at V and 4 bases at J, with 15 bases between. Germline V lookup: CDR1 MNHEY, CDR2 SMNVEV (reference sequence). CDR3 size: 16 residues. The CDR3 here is CASSLEDSLYYNEQFF. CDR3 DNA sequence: TGTGCCAGCAGTTTAGAGGACAGCCTCTATTACAATGAGCAGTTCTTC.

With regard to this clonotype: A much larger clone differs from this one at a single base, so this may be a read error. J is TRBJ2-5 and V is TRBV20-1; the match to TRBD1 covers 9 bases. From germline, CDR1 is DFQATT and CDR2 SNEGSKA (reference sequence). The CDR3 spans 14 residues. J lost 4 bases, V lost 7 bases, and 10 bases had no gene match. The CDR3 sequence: CSVQGQGGGETQYF. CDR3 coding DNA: TGCAGTGTCCAGGGACAGGGAGGTGGAGAGACCCAGTACTTC.

The CDR3, as DNA: TGCAGTGCTAGAATAAAGGGAAACCTCTATGGCTACACCTTC. It is translated as CSARIKGNLYGYTF. This chain connects TRBV20-1 to TRBJ1-2; no firm D call. Trimming cost V 2 bases and J 4 bases, with 14 bases left between them. Germline V gives CDR1 DFQATT, CDR2 SNEGSKA (reference sequence). The CDR3 covers 14 residues.

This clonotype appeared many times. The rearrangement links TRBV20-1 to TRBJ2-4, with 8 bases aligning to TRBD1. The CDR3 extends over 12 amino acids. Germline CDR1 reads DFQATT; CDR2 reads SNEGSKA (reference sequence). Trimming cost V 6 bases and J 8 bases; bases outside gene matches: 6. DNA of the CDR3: TGCAGTGCCCTAGGACAGGGAGACATTCAGTACTTC. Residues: CSALGQGDIQYF.